This entry describes one TCR beta chain. This clone turned up a few times. What this receptor recognizes is not known. No per-base quality is available; no much larger clone lies one base away. These data belong to a study of blood T cell repertoires in COVID-19 (dated by TCRdb to 2019 to 2021). For the wider study: Samples from collaborators originated in the United States, Italy and Spain and spanned both the acute and convalescent phases of COVID-19. Where available, HLA class I and class II types were taken from metadata supplied by the sample provider and were not determined by assay-based typing. The material from the prospective study consisted of cDNA or gDNA derived from T cells, B-cell-depleted T cells, or PBMCs. Samples were obtained from the ongoing ImmuneRACE study (first 160 participants) and from over a thousand subjects provided by 6 global collaborators. The repertoires were made available in a free public database intended to serve as a resource for research on the immune response to SARS-CoV-2. Deeply sampled blood TCRbeta repertoires from subjects exposed to, actively infected with, or recovered from COVID-19 were included in the dataset. Sample metadata almost always included a de-identified subject ID, COVID-19 status, age in years and sex.

Whole blood was collected in K2EDTA tubes by collaborating institutions according to the institutions' own protocols. Collaborator samples were shipped for TCRbeta analysis as frozen whole blood, isolated PBMCs, or DNA extracted from either sample type. Via the germline V gene, CDR1 is MNHEY and CDR2 SVGAGI. The CDR3 measures 12 amino acids from cysteine to phenylalanine. CDR3 DNA only is kept here, 36 bases in frame from base 1. V drops 2 bases and J drops 7 bases, leaving 8 bases in between. TCRbeta CDR3 regions were amplified from genomic DNA by means of the immunoSEQ Assay, a bias-controlled multiplex PCR. As for the original processing: The number of nucleated cells in each sample was estimated from the amplification of reference gene primers within the assay. To quantify the absolute abundance of each unique TCRbeta CDR3 rearrangement, sequence reads were collapsed and filtered. For each sample, productive Simpson clonality was calculated as the square root of Simpson's diversity index over productive rearrangements. Here the immuneACCESS table is served through TCRdb, limited to in-frame sequences with V and J called. Missing clones are a known gap in these copies; in checked studies unresolved V genes cover under half, and the rest lacks a known reason. For V, J and clone size, that table is used; D and trimming come from the DNA. In all, the sample holds 250,000 or so clones, and about four fifths of those were seen once. 4% to 5% of the sample is held by the ten biggest clonotypes.

General findings and caveats noted by the study authors: Clinical and demographic metadata were provided uncurated, with the amount varying by source and participant.

Material: peripheral blood. The receptor's source is a woman in her 70s with acute or convalescent COVID-19. The sequence is built from TRBV6-5 and TRBJ1-2; no D segment can be confidently identified. Here is the DNA: TGTGCCAGCAGTTACATGGGCTCTGGCTACACCTTC. This is translated as CASSYMGSGYTF.